The rows below give T cell receptor beta chains drawn from one sample of a study of monozygotic twins with cystic fibrosis. Produced via immunoSEQ multiplex PCR; TCRdb's table is partial and in-frame only. Here the sample spans about 10,000 clones, just over 99% being singletons. The sample was blood. These receptors were taken from a young man with cystic fibrosis. Both conserved end residues are part of each CDR3. Fields, in order: V gene, J gene, clone size, D gene, CDR3 protein, CDR3 DNA. The D gene is left open where the match is weak. The listing skips clone size in some rows; elsewhere it reads once, few, many or a size class.

TRBV18	TRBJ2-7	.	.	CASSPDRSEQYF	TGTGCCAGCTCACCGGACAGAAGCGAGCAGTACTTC
TRBV25-1	TRBJ2-5	.	.	CASTRTQETQYF	TGTGCCAGCACACGGACCCAAGAGACCCAGTACTTC
TRBV18	TRBJ1-4	.	.	CASSPPNRMVTNEKLFF	TGTGCCAGCTCACCACCGAACAGGATGGTAACTAATGAAAAACTGTTTTTT
TRBV14	TRBJ1-1	.	.	CASSWRWGATEAFF	TGTGCCAGCAGCTGGCGTTGGGGTGCTACTGAAGCTTTCTTT
TRBV5-4	TRBJ2-7	.	.	CASSLSWGTSYEQYF	TGTGCCAGCAGCCTGTCGTGGGGAACCTCCTACGAGCAGTACTTC
TRBV27	TRBJ1-5	.	.	CASQSRPYSNQPQHF	TGTGCCAGCCAATCCCGTCCTTATAGCAATCAGCCCCAGCATTTT
TRBV19	TRBJ1-5	.	.	CASSVRQEHQPQHF	TGTGCCAGTAGTGTTAGACAGGAGCATCAGCCCCAGCATTTT
TRBV5-1	TRBJ1-1	.	.	CASSPGGWGRGNTEAFF	TGCGCCAGCAGCCCGGGTGGATGGGGGAGAGGGAACACTGAAGCTTTCTTT
TRBV6-6	TRBJ2-7	once	.	CASSPPHRREQYF	TGTGCCAGCAGCCCCCCTCACAGGCGCGAGCAGTACTTC
TRBV11-2	TRBJ1-2	.	TRBD1	CASSQTPGTGLGYTF	TGTGCCAGCAGCCAAACTCCCGGGACAGGGCTAGGCTACACCTTC
TRBV27	TRBJ1-5	.	.	CASSFYRDQPQHF	TGTGCCAGCAGTTTTTATAGGGATCAGCCCCAGCATTTT
TRBV30	TRBJ2-5	.	.	CAWSVKTGLQETQYF	TGTGCCTGGAGTGTAAAAACAGGGCTCCAAGAGACCCAGTACTTC
TRBV2	TRBJ2-6	.	.	CASSSREKSSGANVLTF	TGTGCCAGCAGTTCTCGGGAAAAAAGCTCTGGGGCCAACGTCCTGACTTTC
TRBV18	TRBJ2-5	.	TRBD2	CASSPPGRQRGQETQYF	TGTGCCAGCTCACCCCCGGGCCGGCAGCGGGGCCAAGAGACCCAGTACTTC
TRBV4-2	TRBJ2-7	.	.	CASSQDNAGNYEQYF	TGTGCCAGCAGCCAAGATAATGCCGGTAACTACGAGCAGTACTTC
TRBV5-1	TRBJ2-7	.	.	CASSNLADLFSYEQYF	TGCGCCAGCAGCAACCTCGCGGACCTATTTTCCTACGAGCAGTACTTC
TRBV30	TRBJ2-7	.	TRBD2	CAWSTSGEQYF	TGTGCCTGGAGTACTAGCGGGGAGCAGTACTTC
TRBV11-2	TRBJ2-5	once	TRBD1	CASSPWDRDAETQYF	TGTGCCAGCAGCCCCTGGGACAGGGACGCGGAGACCCAGTACTTC
TRBV6-1	TRBJ1-1	.	.	CASKLGTETEAFF	TGTGCCAGCAAGTTAGGGACCGAGACTGAAGCTTTCTTT
TRBV5-1	TRBJ2-1	.	TRBD1	CASSWGQGMNEQFF	TGCGCCAGCAGCTGGGGACAGGGGATGAATGAGCAGTTCTTC
TRBV7-2	TRBJ1-2	.	.	CASYWGAGGYTF	TGTGCCAGCTATTGGGGGGCTGGTGGCTACACCTTC
TRBV4-3	TRBJ1-1	.	.	CASSQDPGRNTEAFF	TGCGCCAGCAGCCAAGATCCAGGGAGGAACACTGAAGCTTTCTTT
TRBV21-1	TRBJ2-1	.	.	CASSKGTSGTGGLTGNEQFF	TGTGCCAGCAGCAAGGGGACCTCCGGGACAGGGGGCCTTACGGGGAATGAGCAGTTCTTC
TRBV5-4	TRBJ2-1	.	.	CASSSPGYNEQFF	TGTGCCAGCAGCTCCCCTGGGTACAATGAGCAGTTCTTC
TRBV5-6	TRBJ2-7	.	.	CASSYAGFFSYEQYF	TGTGCCAGCAGTTATGCCGGGTTCTTCTCCTACGAGCAGTACTTC
TRBV6-5	TRBJ2-3	.	TRBD1	CASTPGQGTGDTQYF	TGTGCCAGCACCCCCGGACAGGGAACGGGAGATACGCAGTATTTT
TRBV7-9	TRBJ2-3	.	TRBD1	CASSSDRGNKNTQYF	TGTGCCAGCAGCTCCGACAGGGGAAACAAAAATACGCAGTATTTT
TRBV7-9	TRBJ1-5	.	.	CASSLDRSNQPQHF	TGTGCCAGCAGCCTGGACCGTAGCAATCAGCCCCAGCATTTT
TRBV6-1	TRBJ2-1	.	.	CASSDGGEQFF	TGTGCCAGCAGTGATGGTGGTGAGCAGTTCTTC